This TCR beta chain is from a study of cytomegalovirus exposure and HLA in healthy donors. Overall study: The study placed approximately 78% of its approximately 380 genotyped donors in the Caucasian-associated ancestry cluster. The study, taken as a whole, reports: A later analysis found common viral pathogens apparently linked to several of the most significant clusters. A missense variant in DCLRE1C was later tied to TCR beta V- and J-gene trimming.

With regard to this clone: Its antigen is still unknown.

It was with 60 Vbeta and 13 Jbeta primers that the PCR ran. This table comes from immunoSEQ multiplex PCR, and its TCRdb copy is limited to in-frame clones, with some not included. The table has 100,000 to 150,000 clones, under 90% seen once. Germline CDR1 and CDR2: MNHNY and SVGAGI (reference sequence). V lost 7 bases and J 4 bases, leaving 13 bases between the germline ends. This CDR3 has 13 amino acids. This chain links TRBV6-6 with TRBJ1-1; no reliable D call. The source is a woman between 40 and 50 years old in good health and CMV-seronegative. The sample comprised PBMCs. In DNA, the CDR3 is TGTGCCAGCACCCCGGGGAGGGCCACTGAAGCTTTCTTT. Translation: CASTPGRATEAFF.